These 7 T cell receptor beta chains were all obtained from the same sample, sequenced in a study of T cell responses to AZD1222 COVID-19 vaccine. Method: immunoSEQ multiplex PCR; TCRdb's copy keeps in-frame clones and lacks some. The sample has over 100,000 clones; 89% are singletons. Material: peripheral blood, obtained on day 0 of AZD1222 vaccination. The receptor set was obtained from an adult in good health.

The gene calls are TRBV10-1 and TRBJ2-5; TRBD2 matches at 7 bases. The length of the CDR3 is 15 residues. With 0 bases clipped from V and 5 bases from J, the junction kept 6 bases outside the gene matches. Germline CDR1 and CDR2: WNHNN and SYGVQD (reference sequence). The CDR3: CASSESLGEGETQYF. The CDR3 DNA follows: TGCGCCAGCAGTGAGTCGTTAGGGGAGGGGGAGACCCAGTACTTC.

The rearrangement links TRBV2 to TRBJ1-5; D unresolved. CDR1 is SNHLY, CDR2 FYNNEI, per germline. The CDR3 contains 13 residues. Deletions cut 6 bases from V and 1 base from J, with 7 bases between. CDR3 bases: TGTGCCAGCAGAATTCACAGCAATCAGCCCCAGCATTTT. Translating it yields CASRIHSNQPQHF. The full variable domain, rest sourced from reference TRBV2 and TRBJ1-5, is EPEVTQTPSHQVTQMGQEVILRCVPISNHLYFYWYRQILGQKVEFLVSFYNNEISEKSEIFDDQFSVERPDGSNFTLKIRSTKLEDSAMYFCASRIHSNQPQHFGDGTRLSIL.

This chain connects TRBV3-1 (or the pseudogene TRBV3-2) to TRBJ1-2, with TRBD1 matching over 10 bases. V was clipped by 4 bases and J by 2 bases; unmatched bases: 10. Germline CDR1 and CDR2: LGHDT and YNNKEL (reference sequence). This CDR3 is 17 amino acids long. CDR3 sequence: CASSRGQGSRRNYGYTF. DNA of the CDR3: TGTGCCAGCAGCCGGGGACAGGGGAGTAGGCGCAACTATGGCTACACCTTC.

This clone has a handful of counts. The CDR3 nucleotides read TGTGCCAGCAGCGTAGACGGTAGCGGGGGGAGCTCCTACAATGAGCAGTTCTTC. It encodes CASSVDGSGGSSYNEQFF. This chain uses TRBV9 with TRBJ2-1; the match to TRBD2 covers 10 bases. Germline-derived CDR1 and CDR2 are SGDLS and YYNGEE. V shed 0 bases and J 0 bases; nucleotides not matched to a gene: 6. The CDR3 loop spans 18 amino acids.

The rearrangement joins TRBV13 to TRBJ1-1; 11 bases are shared with TRBD1. V dropped 8 bases and J dropped 6; count of bases not matched to a gene: 5. Germline V CDR1 and CDR2: PRHDT, FYEKMQ (reference sequence). The CDR3 length is 13 residues. CDR3 protein: CASLGQGASEAFF. In nucleotides, the CDR3 is TGTGCCAGCCTCGGACAGGGGGCTTCTGAAGCTTTCTTT.

V is TRBV5-1 and J is TRBJ2-1; 9 bases are a match to TRBD2. In germline, CDR1 is SGHRS, CDR2 YFSETQ. The CDR3 contains 16 residues. J lost 9 bases, V lost 1 base, and 11 bases had no gene match. CDR3 DNA sequence: TGCGCCAGCAGCTTGCGCGCTAGCGGGGCCTCAGGTGAGCAGTTCTTC. Translation gives CASSLRASGASGEQFF.

This rearrangement joins TRBV11-2 to TRBJ2-4, with D perhaps given as TRBD1 or TRBD2 (6 bases each). CDR3 length equals 15 residues. Trimming pared 0 bases from V and 8 bases from J, leaving 14 bases between. CDR1 is SGHAT and CDR2 is FQNNGV in the germline V gene. Here the CDR3 reads CASSLEGGRGDIQYF. CDR3 nucleotides: TGTGCCAGCAGCTTAGAGGGGGGCCGAGGGGACATTCAGTACTTC.